This is a list of T cell receptor beta chains from one sample in a study of T cell repertoires in cytomegalovirus infection. Their antigens are not known. Using its own MiXCR run on the reads, TCRdb lists one record per CDR3 protein. The table includes hundreds of thousands of distinct CDR3 sequences, roughly 42% detected once. The sample consisted of cultured PBMCs, taken from culture after CMV antigen stimulation. The receptors shown here come from a human donor in good health (CMV status not recorded). Some clones in this sample may be carry-over from other donors' samples. Both conserved end residues are part of each CDR3. The D gene is left open where the match is weak. The size entry is marked missing in some rows and otherwise reads once, few, many or a size class.

CASYPGRHMNTEAFF	TGTGCCAGCTACCCTGGGAGACACATGAACACTGAAGCTTTCTTT	TRBV7-2	TRBJ1-1	NA	few
CASSTPLRRTQYF	TGTGCCAGTAGTACCCCCCTCCGCCGGACCCAGTACTTC	TRBV19	TRBJ2-5	NA	few
CASSLGAGLGSSGNTIYF	TGTGCCAGCAGTTTAGGAGCCGGGTTGGGGAGCTCTGGAAACACCATATATTTT	TRBV12-3/TRBV12-4	TRBJ1-3	NA	few
CASRDLNTEAFF	TGTGCCAGCAGAGACCTGAACACTGAAGCTTTCTTT	TRBV28	TRBJ1-1	NA	once
CASSLGLYYEQYF	TGTGCCAGCAGCCTTGGGCTATACTACGAGCAGTACTTC	TRBV7-2	TRBJ2-7	NA	few
CASSPRLDGTPETQYF	TGTGCCAGCAGTCCCCGGTTAGACGGGACCCCAGAGACCCAGTACTTC	TRBV27	TRBJ2-5	NA	NA
CASSLAGPGKGADTQYF	TGTGCCAGCAGCTTAGCTGGTCCTGGGAAAGGGGCAGATACGCAGTATTTT	TRBV7-2	TRBJ2-3	NA	NA
CASSLNGATNEKLFF	TGTGCCAGCAGTCTAAACGGTGCAACTAATGAAAAACTGTTTTTT	TRBV28	TRBJ1-4	NA	few
CSAPGQGSTDTQYF	TGCAGTGCCCCAGGACAGGGGTCCACAGATACGCAGTATTTT	TRBV20-1	TRBJ2-3	TRBD1	NA
CASSPGGHVNYGYTF	TGTGCCAGCTCACCAGGGGGACACGTTAACTATGGCTACACCTTC	TRBV18	TRBJ1-2	NA	NA
CASSLRPIGETQYF	TGTGCCAGCAGCTTGAGGCCTATAGGGGAGACCCAGTACTTC	TRBV7-2	TRBJ2-5	NA	NA
CASSESSPAASSYNSPLHF	TGTGCCAGCAGTGAATCATCCCCAGCGGCGAGCTCCTATAATTCACCCCTCCACTTT	TRBV2	TRBJ1-6	NA	NA
CASSFSGINYGYTF	TGTGCCAGCAGCTTTAGCGGGATTAACTATGGCTACACCTTC	TRBV7-3	TRBJ1-2	NA	NA
CASSPTTGGFQETQYF	TGTGCCAGCAGCCCGACGACAGGGGGATTTCAAGAGACCCAGTACTTC	TRBV11-1	TRBJ2-5	TRBD1	few
CASSLNRGFRETQYF	TGTGCCAGCAGTTTAAACAGGGGTTTTAGAGAGACCCAGTACTTC	TRBV28	TRBJ2-5	TRBD1	NA
CASSDLGTDSPQHF	TGTGCCAGCAGCGACTTAGGCACCGACTCCCCCCAGCATTTT	TRBV7-2	TRBJ1-5	NA	many
CASSLARLAGNIGELFF	TGTGCCAGCAGCTTAGCGCGGCTAGCGGGAAATATCGGGGAGCTGTTTTTT	TRBV7-6	TRBJ2-2	TRBD2	few
CASSYSPVGTGELFF	TGTGCCAGCAGTTACTCGCCAGTGGGAACCGGGGAGCTGTTTTTT	TRBV6-2/TRBV6-3	TRBJ2-2	NA	few
CARRRGNTEAFF	TGTGCCAGACGAAGGGGGAACACTGAAGCTTTCTTT	TRBV7-2	TRBJ1-1	NA	NA
CASSLLAESRNEQFF	TGTGCCAGCAGTTTACTAGCGGAAAGTAGGAATGAGCAGTTCTTC	TRBV7-9	TRBJ2-1	TRBD2	few
CASSWGGSQETQYF	TGTGCCAGCAGCTGGGGGGGGTCTCAAGAGACCCAGTACTTC	TRBV7-2	TRBJ2-5	TRBD2	NA
CASSEGPDSGNTIYF	TGTGCCAGCAGCGAGGGCCCGGACTCTGGAAACACCATATATTTT	TRBV9	TRBJ1-3	NA	NA
CAISQSNQPQHF	TGTGCCATCAGCCAGAGCAATCAGCCCCAGCATTTT	TRBV10-3	TRBJ1-5	NA	NA
CATSLSGRWELFF	TGTGCCACCAGCCTTAGCGGGAGGTGGGAGCTGTTTTTT	TRBV15	TRBJ2-2	TRBD2	NA
CASTTQVRTGHYEQYF	TGTGCCAGCACCACGCAGGTCCGAACAGGCCACTACGAGCAGTACTTC	TRBV12-3/TRBV12-4	TRBJ2-7	NA	few
CASSKELAGGVDTQYF	TGTGCCAGCAGCAAGGAGCTAGCGGGGGGCGTGGATACGCAGTATTTT	TRBV5-4	TRBJ2-3	TRBD2	few